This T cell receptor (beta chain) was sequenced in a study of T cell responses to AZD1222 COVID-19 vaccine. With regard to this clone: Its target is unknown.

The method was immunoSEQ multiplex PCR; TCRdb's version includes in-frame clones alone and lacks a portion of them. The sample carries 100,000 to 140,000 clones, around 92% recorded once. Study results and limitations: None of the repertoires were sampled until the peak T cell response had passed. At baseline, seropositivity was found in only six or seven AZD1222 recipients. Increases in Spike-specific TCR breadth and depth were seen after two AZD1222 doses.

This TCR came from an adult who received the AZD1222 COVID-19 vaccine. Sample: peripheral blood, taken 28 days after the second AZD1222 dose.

The CDR3 sequence is CATGTANSYEQYF. Here the CDR3 DNA reads TGTGCCACCGGGACAGCTAACTCCTACGAGCAGTACTTC. The rearrangement joins TRBV10-3 to TRBJ2-7; TRBD1 aligns across 7 bases. J gave up 0 bases and V 10 bases, and 6 bases lay outside the gene matches. Germline lookup yields CDR1 ENHRY and CDR2 SYGVKD. The CDR3 is made up of 13 amino acids.